A selection of T cell receptor beta chains follows, all from one sample in a study of control samples from healthy donors and cancer patients. Assay used: immunoSEQ multiplex PCR; TCRdb lists only in-frame clones, some missing. The data show 130,000 or so clones, about 90% seen once. Sequencing was performed on blood. All receptors derive from a woman in her 50s in good health. The CDR3 runs from the conserved cysteine through the conserved F or W. The D gene is left open where the match is weak. For some rows the clone size is stated as once, few or many, or as a class when expanded; others skip it.

clone size: once
J gene: TRBJ2-7
D gene: NA
V gene: TRBV6-6
CDR3 DNA: TGTGCCAGCAGGGAGAGGGCGGGGAGCTCCTACGAGCAGTACTTC
CDR3 protein: CASRERAGSSYEQYF

clone size: NA
J gene: TRBJ1-2
D gene: TRBD1
V gene: TRBV3-1/TRBV3-2
CDR3 DNA: TGTGCCAGCAGCCAATTGACAGGGACTAACTATGGCTACACCTTC
CDR3 protein: CASSQLTGTNYGYTF

clone size: once
J gene: TRBJ2-6
D gene: TRBD1
V gene: TRBV5-1
CDR3 DNA: TGCGCCAGCAGCTTGGTTTTAACAGGGGCTTCAAACGTCCTGACTTTC
CDR3 protein: CASSLVLTGASNVLTF

clone size: once
J gene: TRBJ2-3
D gene: TRBD2
V gene: TRBV6-1
CDR3 DNA: TGTGCCAGCAGTGAAGCCCTGGCGGGGGGGCCAGATACGCAGTATTTT
CDR3 protein: CASSEALAGGPDTQYF

clone size: NA
J gene: TRBJ1-6
D gene: TRBD1
V gene: TRBV5-1
CDR3 DNA: TGCGCCAGCAGCTTCGAGGGACAGGGGGCTCGGCCCCTCCACTTT
CDR3 protein: CASSFEGQGARPLHF

clone size: NA
J gene: TRBJ2-6
D gene: TRBD2
V gene: TRBV9
CDR3 DNA: TGTGCCAGCAGCGAGCGGGACGTAGACTCTGGGGCCAACGTCCTGACTTTC
CDR3 protein: CASSERDVDSGANVLTF

clone size: NA
J gene: TRBJ2-7
D gene: NA
V gene: TRBV6-1
CDR3 DNA: TGTGCCAGCAGTTCGACTGGATACGAGCAGTACTTC
CDR3 protein: CASSSTGYEQYF

clone size: NA
J gene: TRBJ2-1
D gene: TRBD2
V gene: TRBV19
CDR3 DNA: TGTGCCAGTAGTCCCCTCCGGGCGGGTTCTAGCGGATCCCGAGGCAATGAGCAGTTCTTC
CDR3 protein: CASSPLRAGSSGSRGNEQFF

clone size: NA
J gene: TRBJ1-2
D gene: TRBD1
V gene: TRBV30
CDR3 DNA: TGTGCCTGGAGCCGACAGGGGCGAAGTGGCTACACCTTC
CDR3 protein: CAWSRQGRSGYTF

clone size: NA
J gene: TRBJ2-7
D gene: TRBD1
V gene: TRBV11-3
CDR3 DNA: TGTGCCAGCAGCGCCAACAGGGGCTCCTACGAGCAGTACTTC
CDR3 protein: CASSANRGSYEQYF

clone size: once
J gene: TRBJ1-4
D gene: NA
V gene: TRBV7-2
CDR3 DNA: TGTGCCAGCAGCTGGACCGCCGGGGATGAAAAACTGTTTTTT
CDR3 protein: CASSWTAGDEKLFF

clone size: NA
J gene: TRBJ1-5
D gene: NA
V gene: TRBV6-5
CDR3 DNA: TGTGCCAGCAGTACAGACGGTTATCAGCCCCAGCATTTT
CDR3 protein: CASSTDGYQPQHF

clone size: NA
J gene: TRBJ1-5
D gene: TRBD1
V gene: TRBV19
CDR3 DNA: TGTGCCTCACTAGATCGGGGCAGGGGGGACCAGCCCCAGCATTTT
CDR3 protein: CASLDRGRGDQPQHF

clone size: NA
J gene: TRBJ2-5
D gene: NA
V gene: TRBV28
CDR3 DNA: TGTGCCAGCAGCACTGTGAACCAAGAGACCCAGTACTTC
CDR3 protein: CASSTVNQETQYF

clone size: NA
J gene: TRBJ1-2
D gene: TRBD1
V gene: TRBV27
CDR3 DNA: TGTGCCAGCAGTTTCTCCGGGACAGGGTTCGGCTACACCTTC
CDR3 protein: CASSFSGTGFGYTF

clone size: NA
J gene: TRBJ2-5
D gene: TRBD2
V gene: TRBV6-1
CDR3 DNA: TGTGCCAGCAGTGAGGCCCTGGGGGGGCAAGAGACCCAGTACTTC
CDR3 protein: CASSEALGGQETQYF

clone size: NA
J gene: TRBJ2-1
D gene: NA
V gene: TRBV19
CDR3 DNA: TGTGCCAGTAGTATAATTGGGGGGCCCTACAATGAGCAGTTCTTC
CDR3 protein: CASSIIGGPYNEQFF

clone size: NA
J gene: TRBJ2-1
D gene: NA
V gene: TRBV9
CDR3 DNA: TGTGCCAGCAGCGTGGGGTCCTACAATGAGCAGTTCTTC
CDR3 protein: CASSVGSYNEQFF

clone size: NA
J gene: TRBJ1-3
D gene: NA
V gene: TRBV18
CDR3 DNA: TGTGCCAGCTCACCAGAGACTACCAGAGACACCATATATTTT
CDR3 protein: CASSPETTRDTIYF

clone size: NA
J gene: TRBJ1-5
D gene: TRBD1
V gene: TRBV2
CDR3 DNA: TGTGCCAGCAGGGGACAGGGTACGATGAGCCAGCATTTT
CDR3 protein: CASRGQGTMSQHF

clone size: NA
J gene: TRBJ1-5
D gene: NA
V gene: TRBV10-1
CDR3 DNA: TGCGCCAGCAGTGAGAGTATCAATCAGCCCCAGCATTTT
CDR3 protein: CASSESINQPQHF

clone size: NA
J gene: TRBJ2-4
D gene: TRBD2
V gene: TRBV4-2
CDR3 DNA: TGTGCCAGCAGCCTCTTTGGGGCTAGCGGGGAAAAAAACATTCAGTACTTC
CDR3 protein: CASSLFGASGEKNIQYF

clone size: few
J gene: TRBJ2-7
D gene: TRBD1
V gene: TRBV9
CDR3 DNA: TGTGCCAGCAGCATCCGGGACAGGGCGAATCACGAGCAGTACTTC
CDR3 protein: CASSIRDRANHEQYF

clone size: NA
J gene: TRBJ2-7
D gene: NA
V gene: TRBV29-1
CDR3 DNA: TGCAGCGTTTTCGGGGGCTCTAACGAGCAGTACTTC
CDR3 protein: CSVFGGSNEQYF

clone size: NA
J gene: TRBJ1-4
D gene: NA
V gene: TRBV30
CDR3 DNA: TGTGCCTGGAGTGGGAACTTGGGTCGTGAAAAACTGTTTTTT
CDR3 protein: CAWSGNLGREKLFF

clone size: NA
J gene: TRBJ1-2
D gene: NA
V gene: TRBV7-9
CDR3 DNA: TGTGCCAGCAGCCTCCCGGGTTTTCAGGGGCTGGGTGGCTACACCTTC
CDR3 protein: CASSLPGFQGLGGYTF

clone size: NA
J gene: TRBJ2-5
D gene: NA
V gene: TRBV7-9
CDR3 DNA: TGTGCCAGCACCCAATTAGAGGAAGGGTTAGAGACCCAGTACTTC
CDR3 protein: CASTQLEEGLETQYF

clone size: NA
J gene: TRBJ2-5
D gene: TRBD2
V gene: TRBV9
CDR3 DNA: TGTGCCAGCAGCGTAGATCTAGCGGGAGGGGTCCAAGAGACCCAGTACTTC
CDR3 protein: CASSVDLAGGVQETQYF

clone size: NA
J gene: TRBJ1-6
D gene: NA
V gene: TRBV3-1/TRBV3-2
CDR3 DNA: TGTGCCAGCAGCCAAGACCCCGGCAGGTTGTTAGGGTCACCCCTCCACTTT
CDR3 protein: CASSQDPGRLLGSPLHF